This passage covers 21 T cell receptor beta chains from one sample sequenced in a study of CD8 T cells in Susac syndrome. RNA was extracted with the RNeasy kit, and a quantity of roughly 0.5 to 1 ug was reverse transcribed using random hexamers. TCRdb re-called the immunoSEQ multiplex PCR reads with MiXCR, one entry per CDR3 protein. The sample carries about 130,000 distinct CDR3 sequences, about 93% recorded once. The sequenced sample was CD8+ T cells from PBMCs. These receptors all come from a human donor with multiple sclerosis.

The genes are TRBV7-6 and TRBJ1-1; D is ambiguous. The CDR3 has 13 residues. CDR1 and CDR2 (germline): SGHVS, FNYEAQ. V lost 1 base, J lost 4 bases, and 7 bases lay in between. The CDR3 DNA is TGTGCCAGCAGCTTAGATTATGGCACTGAAGCTTTCTTT. It codes for CASSLDYGTEAFF.

This chain connects TRBV6-2 or TRBV6-3 to TRBJ2-1; 11 nucleotides agree with TRBD2. CDR3 size: 18 residues. Germline V gene lookup returns CDR1 MNHEY and CDR2 SVGEGT. Trimming took 4 bases from V and 9 from J; bases not matched to a gene: 17. CDR3 bases: TGTGCCAGCAGTTCGTCATTCGTCGGGACTAGCGGACGTGGTGAGCAGTTCTTC. Encoded protein: CASSSSFVGTSGRGEQFF.

This chain joins TRBV12-3 or TRBV12-4 and TRBJ2-3, with 7 bases fitting TRBD2. The CDR3 is 16 amino acids. Unmatched junction bases numbered 8, after V lost 4 bases and J lost 1 base. In DNA form, the CDR3 reads TGTGCCAGCAGTTCTCCGACTAGCAGACGCACAGATACGCAGTATTTT. Translating it yields CASSSPTSRRTDTQYF.

The chain joins TRBV3-1 to TRBJ1-2, with TRBD1 identical over 8 bases. This CDR3 comprises 17 residues. CDR1 is LGHDT and CDR2 is YNNKEL in the germline V gene (reference sequence). The junction had 18 bases not matched to a gene; V was cut back by 6 bases and J by 6 bases. CDR3 sequence reads: CASSQSRGRADFHGYTF. DNA for the CDR3: TGTGCCAGCAGTCAATCCAGGGGGCGCGCGGATTTCCATGGCTACACCTTC.

The rearrangement links TRBV12-3 or TRBV12-4 to TRBJ1-1; possibly TRBD1 for D (6 bases). V was clipped by 3 bases and J by 6 bases, with 11 bases between them. This CDR3 contains 13 residues. CDR3 protein: CASSFRGSAEAFF. For the CDR3, the DNA is TGTGCCAGCAGTTTCAGGGGATCGGCTGAAGCTTTCTTT.

The chain has TRBV15 and TRBJ2-3; D is ambiguous. The CDR3 contains 16 residues. With 1 base removed from V and 0 bases from J, the gap between germline ends came to 11 bases. The V gene's germline CDR1 is LNHNV and CDR2 YYDKDF (reference sequence). The CDR3 here is CATSRGLGASTDTQYF. CDR3 coding DNA: TGTGCCACCAGCAGAGGTCTAGGAGCGAGCACAGATACGCAGTATTTT.

The chain joins TRBV5-1 to TRBJ1-1, with D unclear. Germline CDR1 and CDR2: SGHRS and YFSETQ. Trimming removed 6 bases at V and 1 base at J, with 13 bases between. The CDR3 is 14 amino acids. CDR3 sequence (DNA): TGCGCCAGCACTTTGCCGGGAGCGAACACTGAAGCTTTCTTT. This codes for CASTLPGANTEAFF.

This CDR3 is CASSLVTTGELFF. In nucleotides, the CDR3 is TGTGCCAGCAGCTTAGTGACCACCGGGGAGCTGTTTTTT. J is TRBJ2-2 and V is TRBV7-2; D ambiguous. Trimming took 1 base from V and 4 from J, leaving 4 bases between them. This CDR3 spans 13 amino acids. Germline lookup yields CDR1 SGHTA and CDR2 FQGNSA.

The chain uses TRBV12-3 or TRBV12-4 and TRBJ2-6; perhaps TRBD2 as D (6 bases). V lost 5 bases and J lost 2, with 10 bases in between. The CDR3 runs to 15 residues. For the CDR3, the DNA is TGTGCCAGCAGTCCTAGCGCTGCTGGGGCCAACGTCCTGACTTTC. Its translation: CASSPSAAGANVLTF.

This clonotype was observed a single time. V is TRBV5-1 and J is TRBJ1-1; D is perhaps TRBD1 (5 bases). V was shortened by 3 bases and J by 0 bases, with 12 bases between the two germline ends. CDR1 is SGHRS and CDR2 is YFSETQ in the germline V gene. This CDR3 is built from 15 residues. Here the CDR3 reads CASSWGSYMNTEAFF. CDR3 DNA sequence: TGCGCCAGCAGCTGGGGCAGTTACATGAACACTGAAGCTTTCTTT. The full variable domain, rest sourced from reference TRBV5-1 and TRBJ1-1, is KAGVTQTPRYLIKTRGQQVTLSCSPISGHRSVSWYQQTPGQGLQFLFEYFSETQRNKGNFPGRFSGRQFSNSRSEMNVSTLELGDSALYLCASSWGSYMNTEAFFGQGTRLTVV.

V and J are TRBV7-2 and TRBJ2-3; D possibly corresponds to TRBD2 (5 bases). Trimming cost V 0 bases and J 2 bases, with 9 bases left between them. CDR1 and CDR2 from the germline V gene are SGHTA and FQGNSA. This CDR3 region has 15 residues. DNA of the CDR3: TGTGCCAGCAGCTTAGCGCCTGACTACACAGATACGCAGTATTTT. It is translated as CASSLAPDYTDTQYF.

This sequence joins TRBV29-1 and TRBJ1-1, with 7 bases lining up with TRBD1. This CDR3 contains 13 residues. From germline, CDR1 is SQVTM and CDR2 ANQGSEA. J gave up 0 bases and V 6 bases, and 4 bases lay outside the gene matches. The CDR3 reads CSVGTEMNTEAFF. CDR3 DNA sequence: TGCAGCGTGGGGACAGAAATGAACACTGAAGCTTTCTTT. Drawing the rest from reference TRBV29-1 and TRBJ1-1, the complete variable domain is SAVISQKPSRDICQRGTSLTIQCQVDSQVTMMFWYRQQPGQSLTLIATANQGSEATYESGFVIDKFPISRPNLTFSTLTVSNMSPEDSSIYLCSVGTEMNTEAFFGQGTRLTVV.

Note on this clonotype: The junction departs from the called germline gene at one end, perhaps through a read error. The chain has TRBV4-1 and TRBJ1-1, with D tentatively TRBD1 (6 bases). This CDR3 region has 16 residues. Germline V CDR1 and CDR2: MGHRA, YSYEKL. Here the CDR3 DNA reads TGCGCCAGCAGCCAAGATGGGGCCCGGGGGGGCACTGAAGTTTTCTTT. It codes for CASSQDGARGGTEVFF.

This clonotype has more than one count but fewer than ten. V and J are TRBV6-2 or TRBV6-3 and TRBJ2-2; TRBD2 is a possible D gene (5 bases). The CDR3 runs 13 residues. Germline CDR1 reads MNHEY; CDR2 reads SVGEGT. Trimming took off 11 bases at V and 0 bases at J, with 10 bases between the two ends. CDR3 sequence (DNA): TGTGCCGTGGGGAGCACGAACACCGGGGAGCTGTTTTTT. It yields the protein CAVGSTNTGELFF.

J is TRBJ2-7 and V is TRBV7-8; D is uncertain. Germline V CDR1 and CDR2: SGHVS, FQNEAQ. This CDR3 comprises 11 residues. Trimming removed 4 bases from V and 6 bases from J, with 7 bases in between. CDR3 protein: CASSSFREQYF. As DNA, the CDR3 is TGTGCCAGCAGCTCCTTCCGCGAGCAGTACTTC. Full variable domain (remainder filled in from reference TRBV7-8 and TRBJ2-7): GAGVSQSPRYKVAKRGQDVALRCDPISGHVSLFWYQQALGQGPEFLTYFQNEAQLDKSGLPSDRFFAERPEGSVSTLKIQRTQQEDSAVYLCASSSFREQYFGPGTRLTVT.

This clonotype was detected only a few times. The chain couples TRBV29-1 to TRBJ1-2; D remains ambiguous. The CDR3 has 13 residues. In germline, CDR1 is SQVTM, CDR2 ANQGSEA. The CDR3 here is CSVEPERNYGYTF. CDR3 bases: TGCAGTGTGGAACCAGAACGGAACTATGGCTACACCTTC.

The chain couples TRBV27 to TRBJ2-3; 10 positions match TRBD2. The CDR3 has 21 residues. V lost 8 bases, J lost 0 bases, and 23 bases stayed unmatched. Germline CDR1 and CDR2: MNHEY and SMNVEV (reference sequence). The CDR3 nucleotides are TGTGCCAGCGTGGGGTCTCTCCAATCTCCACTAGCGGGGCCCAGCACAGATACGCAGTATTTT. The encoded protein is CASVGSLQSPLAGPSTDTQYF.

The chain uses TRBV24-1 and TRBJ2-1; D unresolved. The germline CDR1 and CDR2 sequences are KGHDR and SFDVKD. The V gene lost 4 bases and the J gene lost 3 bases, with 9 bases spanning the gap. This CDR3 contains 14 residues. CDR3 sequence reads: CATSETGLYNEQFF. The CDR3 DNA reads TGTGCCACCAGTGAAACGGGCCTCTACAATGAGCAGTTCTTC.

V usage is TRBV11-2 and J usage is TRBJ1-1; 12 bases agree with TRBD1. The CDR3 loop spans 16 amino acids. From germline, CDR1 is SGHAT and CDR2 FQNNGV. V lost 1 base, J lost 10 bases, and 10 bases stayed unmatched. The DNA of the CDR3 is TGTGCCAGCAGCTTAGTCGGGACAGGGGGCCTCCTGGGAGCTTTCTTT. Amino acid sequence: CASSLVGTGGLLGAFF.

This clonotype occurred once. The chain couples TRBV24-1 to TRBJ2-1; D is perhaps TRBD2 (6 bases). The CDR3 has 16 residues. Germline V gives CDR1 KGHDR, CDR2 SFDVKD. Trimming removed 3 bases at V and 0 bases at J, with 11 bases between. The CDR3 DNA reads as TGTGCCACCAGTGATACGGCGGGAAGCTCCTACAATGAGCAGTTCTTC. This sequence encodes CATSDTAGSSYNEQFF.

The chain links TRBV7-9 to TRBJ2-2; 7 bases agree with TRBD1. This CDR3 comprises 15 residues. CDR1 is SEHNR and CDR2 is FQNEAQ in the germline V gene (reference sequence). V trimming: 5 bases; J trimming: 5 bases; junction bases outside the gene matches: 8. CDR3 DNA sequence: TGTGCCAGCAGCACGGACAGGACTCTGACCGGGGAGCTGTTTTTT. This gives the protein CASSTDRTLTGELFF.